This TCR beta chain was sequenced during a study of shared clonotypes between healthy human individuals. In regard to this clone: Other nucleotide sequences in the sample specify the same CDR3.

This table comes from immunoSEQ multiplex PCR, and its TCRdb copy is limited to in-frame clones, with some not included. The repertoire consists of about 2.1 million clones, with roughly 95% occurring once and the leading ten covering more than 1.5%. Naive CD8 cells comprised CD45RO-negative, CCR7-positively selected cells, excluding terminally differentiated effector memory CD45RA+ cells. This CDR3 has 11 residues. Germline CDR1 SNHLY, CDR2 FYNNEI. The V end lost 6 bases, the J end lost 3 bases, and 6 bases lay between the germline ends. V is TRBV2 and J is TRBJ2-7; unclear D gene. Sequenced input: naive CD8+ T cells from PBMCs. The TCR comes from a man aged 18 to 29 in good health. Some clones in this sample may be carry-over from other donors' samples. CDR3 nucleotides: TGTGCCAGCAGCCCGAGCTACGAGCAGTACTTC. Amino acids: CASSPSYEQYF.